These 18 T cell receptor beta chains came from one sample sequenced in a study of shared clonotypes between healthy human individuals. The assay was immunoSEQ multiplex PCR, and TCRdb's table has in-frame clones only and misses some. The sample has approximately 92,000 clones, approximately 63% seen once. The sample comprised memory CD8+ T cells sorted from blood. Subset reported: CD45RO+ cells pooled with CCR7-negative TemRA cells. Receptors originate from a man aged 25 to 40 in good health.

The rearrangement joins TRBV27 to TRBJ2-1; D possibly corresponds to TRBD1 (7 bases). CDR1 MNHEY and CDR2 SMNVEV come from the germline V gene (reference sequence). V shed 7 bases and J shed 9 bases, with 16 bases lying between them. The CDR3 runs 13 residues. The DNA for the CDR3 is TGTGCCAGCAAGCTAGTCCAGGGGGGTGAGCAGTTCTTC. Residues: CASKLVQGGEQFF.

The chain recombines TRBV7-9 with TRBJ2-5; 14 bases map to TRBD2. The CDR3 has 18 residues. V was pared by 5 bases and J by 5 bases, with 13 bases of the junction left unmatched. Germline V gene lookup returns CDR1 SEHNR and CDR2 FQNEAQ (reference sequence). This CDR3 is CASSGTSGRYLGEETQYF. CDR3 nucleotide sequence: TGTGCCAGCAGCGGGACTAGCGGGAGATATCTTGGTGAGGAGACCCAGTACTTC.

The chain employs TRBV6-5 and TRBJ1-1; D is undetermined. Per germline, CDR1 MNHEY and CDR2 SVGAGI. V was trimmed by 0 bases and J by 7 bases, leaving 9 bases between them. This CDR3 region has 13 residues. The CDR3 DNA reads TGTGCCAGCAGTTACTCGGGAAGCAATGAAGCTTTCTTT. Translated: CASSYSGSNEAFF.

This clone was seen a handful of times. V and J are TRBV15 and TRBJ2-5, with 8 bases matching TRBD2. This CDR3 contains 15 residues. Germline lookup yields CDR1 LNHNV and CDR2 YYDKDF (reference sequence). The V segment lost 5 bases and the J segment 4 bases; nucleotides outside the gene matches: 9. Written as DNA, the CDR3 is TGTGCCACCAGCTATTCGGGAGGGCCCTCAGAGACCCAGTACTTC. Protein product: CATSYSGGPSETQYF.

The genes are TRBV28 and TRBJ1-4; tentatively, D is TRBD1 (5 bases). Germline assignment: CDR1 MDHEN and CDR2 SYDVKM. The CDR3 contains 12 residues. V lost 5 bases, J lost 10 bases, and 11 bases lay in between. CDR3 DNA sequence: TGTGCCAGCAGTCCCGAGAGGGGAAAACTGTTTTTT. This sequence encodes CASSPERGKLFF.

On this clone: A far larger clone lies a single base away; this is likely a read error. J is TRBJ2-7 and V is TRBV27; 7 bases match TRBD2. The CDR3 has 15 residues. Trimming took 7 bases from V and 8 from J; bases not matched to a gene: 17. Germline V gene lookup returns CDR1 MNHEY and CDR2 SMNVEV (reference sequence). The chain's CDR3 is CASTLDGVGGYKQYF. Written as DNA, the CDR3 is TGTGCCAGCACCCTGGACGGTGTGGGAGGGTACAAGCAGTACTTC.

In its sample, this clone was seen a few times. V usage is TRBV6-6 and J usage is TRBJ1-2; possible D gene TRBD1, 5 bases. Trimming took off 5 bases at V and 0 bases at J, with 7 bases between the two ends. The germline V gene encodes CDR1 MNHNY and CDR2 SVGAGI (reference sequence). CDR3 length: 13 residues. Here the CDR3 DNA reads TGTGCCAGCAGTCGGGACCCTAACTATGGCTACACCTTC. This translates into CASSRDPNYGYTF.

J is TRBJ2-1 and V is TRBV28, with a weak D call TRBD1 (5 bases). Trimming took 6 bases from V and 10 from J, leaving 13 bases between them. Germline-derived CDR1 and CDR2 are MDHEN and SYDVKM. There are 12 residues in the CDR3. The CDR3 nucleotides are TGTGCCAGCAGCTTAAGACAGAACGAGCAGTTCTTC. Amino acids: CASSLRQNEQFF.

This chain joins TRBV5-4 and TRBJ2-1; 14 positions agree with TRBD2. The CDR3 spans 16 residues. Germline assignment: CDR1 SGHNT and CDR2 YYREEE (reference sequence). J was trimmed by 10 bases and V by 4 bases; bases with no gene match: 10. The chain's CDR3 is CASSLGTSGSIWEQFF. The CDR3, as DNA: TGTGCCAGCAGCCTAGGGACTAGCGGGAGTATATGGGAGCAGTTCTTC. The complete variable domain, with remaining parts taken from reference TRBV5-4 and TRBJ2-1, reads ETGVTQSPTHLIKTRGQQVTLRCSSQSGHNTVSWYQQALGQGPQFIFQYYREEENGRGNFPPRFSGLQFPNYSSELNVNALELDDSALYLCASSLGTSGSIWEQFFGPGTRLTVL.

Here the CDR3 reads CASSEPGQGSKNIQYF. Written as DNA, the CDR3 is TGCGCCAGCAGTGAGCCGGGACAGGGATCCAAAAACATTCAGTACTTC. The genes are TRBV10-2 and TRBJ2-4; 9 nucleotides agree with TRBD1. The germline V gene has CDR1 WSHSY and CDR2 SAAADI. This CDR3 comprises 16 residues. V trimming: 2 bases; J trimming: 2 bases; junction bases outside the gene matches: 4.

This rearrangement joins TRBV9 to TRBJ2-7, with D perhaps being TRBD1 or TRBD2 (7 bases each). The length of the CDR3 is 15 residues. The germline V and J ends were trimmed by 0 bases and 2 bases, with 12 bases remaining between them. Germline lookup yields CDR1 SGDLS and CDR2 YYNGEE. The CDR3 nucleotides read TGTGCCAGCAGCGTAGGGGGAGGGGGCGCCTACGAGCAGTACTTC. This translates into CASSVGGGGAYEQYF. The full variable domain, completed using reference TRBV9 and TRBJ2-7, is DSGVTQTPKHLITATGQRVTLRCSPRSGDLSVYWYQQSLDQGLQFLIQYYNGEERAKGNILERFSAQQFPDLHSELNLSSLELGDSALYFCASSVGGGGAYEQYFGPGTRLTVT.

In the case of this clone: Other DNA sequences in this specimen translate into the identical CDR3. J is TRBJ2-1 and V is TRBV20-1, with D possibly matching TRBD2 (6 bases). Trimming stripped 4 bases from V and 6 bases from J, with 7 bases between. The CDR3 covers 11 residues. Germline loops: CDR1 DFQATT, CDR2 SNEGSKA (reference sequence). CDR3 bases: TGCAGTGCTACGACTAGCAATGAGCAGTTCTTC. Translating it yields CSATTSNEQFF.

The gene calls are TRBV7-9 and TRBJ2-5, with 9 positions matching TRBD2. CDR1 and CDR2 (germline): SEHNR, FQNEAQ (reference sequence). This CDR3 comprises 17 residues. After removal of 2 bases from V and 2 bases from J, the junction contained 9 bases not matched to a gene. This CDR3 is CASSLPRLAETQETQYF. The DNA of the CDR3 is TGTGCCAGCAGCTTACCTAGACTAGCGGAAACTCAAGAGACCCAGTACTTC.

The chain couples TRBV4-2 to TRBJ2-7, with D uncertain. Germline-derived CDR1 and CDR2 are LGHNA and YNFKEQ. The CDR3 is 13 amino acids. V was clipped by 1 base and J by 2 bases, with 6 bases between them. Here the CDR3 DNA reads TGTGCCAGCAGCCAAGTGAAAACCTACGAGCAGTACTTC. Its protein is CASSQVKTYEQYF.

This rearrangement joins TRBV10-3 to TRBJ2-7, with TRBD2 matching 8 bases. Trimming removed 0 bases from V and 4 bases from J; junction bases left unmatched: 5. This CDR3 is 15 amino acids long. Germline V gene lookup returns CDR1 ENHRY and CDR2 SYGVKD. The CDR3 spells CAISESVAGSYEQYF. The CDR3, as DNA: TGTGCCATCAGTGAGTCGGTAGCGGGGTCATACGAGCAGTACTTC.

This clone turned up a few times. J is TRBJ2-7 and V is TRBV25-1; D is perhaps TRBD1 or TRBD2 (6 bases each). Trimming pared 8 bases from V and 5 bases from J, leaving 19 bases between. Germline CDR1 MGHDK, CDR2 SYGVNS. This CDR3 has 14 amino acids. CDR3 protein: CASSVVGGRNEQYF. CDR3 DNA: TGTGCCAGCTCGGTTGTCGGGGGCCGCAACGAGCAGTACTTC.

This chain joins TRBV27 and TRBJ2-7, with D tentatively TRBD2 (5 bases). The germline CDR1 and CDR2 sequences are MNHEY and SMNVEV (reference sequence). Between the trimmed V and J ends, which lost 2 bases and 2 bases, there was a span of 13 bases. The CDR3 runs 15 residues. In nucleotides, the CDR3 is TGTGCCAGCAGTTTAGCGGGCTATTACGCCTACGAGCAGTACTTC. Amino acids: CASSLAGYYAYEQYF.

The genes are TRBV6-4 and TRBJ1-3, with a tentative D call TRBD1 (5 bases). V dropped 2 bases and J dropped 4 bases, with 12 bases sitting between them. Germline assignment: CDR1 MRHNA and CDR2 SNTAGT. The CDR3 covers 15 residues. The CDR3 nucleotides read TGTGCCAGCAGTGACCCGACAGAACAGGGAAACACCATATATTTT. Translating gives CASSDPTEQGNTIYF.